This TCR beta chain was identified in a study of neurological immune-mediated disorders. The time point here: longitudinal time-point 3. It was from 2 million PBMCs stored at -80 C that the unsorted libraries were obtained. V was trimmed by 1 base and J by 0 bases, leaving 7 bases between them. The CDR3 is 15 residues long. CDR1 LNHNV and CDR2 YYDKDF come from the germline V gene (reference sequence). TCRdb reprocessed the 5' RACE reads with MiXCR, giving one entry per CDR3 protein. The repertoire includes 85,000 to 110,000 distinct CDR3 sequences, under 14% of them detected once, and around 3.3% sits in the top ten. Study-level points and caveats: Levels of TCR clonal expansion peaked in HTLV-1-associated myelopathy and reached their lowest in multiple sclerosis, under those of healthy controls. Private repertoires in all groups were suggested by the absence of shared CDR3 amino acid sequences among expanded clones across subjects.

This clonotype was found many times. The target antigen is unknown. The chain joins TRBV15 to TRBJ2-1, with D possibly being TRBD1 or TRBD2 (5 bases each). The TCR originated in a female donor with HTLV-1-associated myelopathy (HAM/TSP). Sequences were obtained from PBMCs. CDR3 residues: CATSRAGTSYNEQFF. For the CDR3, the DNA is TGTGCCACCAGCAGAGCCGGGACCTCCTACAATGAGCAGTTCTTC.